This T cell receptor beta chain was profiled in a study of CD8+CD57+ T cells in acquired aplastic anemia. Across the study: Yields of DNA that came from sorted CD4+ and CD8+ cells averaged roughly 3.2 ug. Healthy donor CD4+ samples were sequenced to a depth that averaged around 11 million reads. General study points: Researchers report that around 31 CD8+ CDR3 sequences appeared in both patients and controls.

CDR1 is LGHNA, CDR2 YSLEER, per germline. The CDR3 is 15 amino acids. V lost 0 bases, J lost 8 bases, and 13 bases lay in between. To note about this clonotype: Its target is not known.

Using genomic DNA as the template, TCR beta VDJ and CDR3 profiling was carried out. TCRdb processed the reads anew with MiXCR; each CDR3 protein has one entry. The sample shows about 100,000 distinct CDR3 sequences, roughly 50% of them seen only once. Material: sorted CD4+, CD8+, or CD8+CD57+ T cells (not recorded which) from PBMCs. The rearrangement links TRBV4-3 to TRBJ1-4; tentative D call: TRBD1 (5 bases). This receptor was obtained from a human donor in good health, serving as a control. CDR3 loop: CASSQDGTLGEKLFF. The CDR3 DNA reads as TGCGCCAGCAGCCAAGATGGGACTCTAGGGGAAAAACTGTTTTTT.